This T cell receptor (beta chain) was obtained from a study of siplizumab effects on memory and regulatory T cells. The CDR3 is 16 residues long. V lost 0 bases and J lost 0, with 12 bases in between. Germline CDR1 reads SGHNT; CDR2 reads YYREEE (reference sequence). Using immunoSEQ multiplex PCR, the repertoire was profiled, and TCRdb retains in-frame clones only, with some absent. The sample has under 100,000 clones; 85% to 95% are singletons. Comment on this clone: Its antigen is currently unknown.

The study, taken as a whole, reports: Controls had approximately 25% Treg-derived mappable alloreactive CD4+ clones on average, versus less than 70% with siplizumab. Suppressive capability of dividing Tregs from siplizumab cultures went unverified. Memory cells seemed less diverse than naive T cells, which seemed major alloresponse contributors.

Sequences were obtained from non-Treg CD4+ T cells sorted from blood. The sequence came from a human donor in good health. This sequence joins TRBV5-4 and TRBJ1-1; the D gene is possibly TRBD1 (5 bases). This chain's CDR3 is CASSLGQPNMNTEAFF. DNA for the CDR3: TGTGCCAGCAGCTTGGGACAGCCTAATATGAACACTGAAGCTTTCTTT.